Presented here are 32 T cell receptor beta chains from one specimen sequenced in a study of T cell responses to AZD1222 COVID-19 vaccine. TCRdb's table, derived via immunoSEQ multiplex PCR, lists solely in-frame clones and lacks some. The sample records roughly 100,000 clones, roughly 84% being singletons. Sequencing was performed on peripheral blood, taken on day 0 of AZD1222 vaccination. The source is an adult in good health.

This chain connects TRBV3-1 (or the pseudogene TRBV3-2) to TRBJ1-4; D unresolved. Germline CDR1 and CDR2: LGHDT and YNNKEL (reference sequence). The length of the CDR3 is 15 residues. Trimming took 5 bases from V and 3 from J, leaving 13 bases between them. The CDR3: CASSTHSAPNEKLFF. For the CDR3, the DNA is TGTGCCAGCAGCACCCACAGCGCCCCTAATGAAAAACTGTTTTTT.

The chain uses TRBV21-1 and TRBJ2-7; TRBD2 is taken as the D call from the table, unchecked against the DNA. TRBV21-1 is labeled a pseudogene. This CDR3 spans 16 amino acids. Written as DNA, the CDR3 is TGTGCCAGCAGTACGGCTGGACTAGCGGGGGCGTACGAGCAGTACGTC. Protein sequence: CASSTAGLAGAYEQYV.

This chain connects TRBV9 to TRBJ1-2; D is ambiguous. V was shortened by 0 bases and J by 4 bases, with 16 bases between the two germline ends. The CDR3 is 16 residues long. Germline assignment: CDR1 SGDLS and CDR2 YYNGEE. Written as DNA, the CDR3 is TGTGCCAGCAGCGTAGAGGCGTTTGGGCGGACCTATGGCTACACCTTC. Its translation: CASSVEAFGRTYGYTF.

This chain joins TRBV24-1 and TRBJ1-5; perhaps TRBD1 as D (5 bases). CDR1 and CDR2 from the germline V gene are KGHDR and SFDVKD. CDR3 size: 14 residues. The V end was cut by 5 bases, the J end by 7 bases, with 14 bases between. DNA for the CDR3: TGTGCCACCAGTGCGGGGGGAATCGGACAGCCCCAGCATTTT. Its translation is CATSAGGIGQPQHF.

This clone has only one observation. The chain combines TRBV12-3 or TRBV12-4 with TRBJ1-1; no reliable D call. This CDR3 region has 12 residues. The V and J ends lost 1 base and 3 bases respectively, with 3 bases between them. CDR3 sequence reads: CASSLGYTEAFF. The DNA for the CDR3 is TGTGCCAGCAGTTTAGGCTACACTGAAGCTTTCTTT.

The chain uses TRBV7-7 and TRBJ2-1; D possibly corresponds to TRBD2 (6 bases). The CDR3 consists of 15 residues. Germline CDR1 and CDR2: SSHAT and FNYEAQ (reference sequence). Trimming pared 1 base from V and 4 bases from J, leaving 11 bases between. DNA for the CDR3: TGTGCCAGCAGCTTAGGGAGGGGCCGATACAATGAGCAGTTCTTC. Translation gives CASSLGRGRYNEQFF.

This clone appeared once. The chain recombines TRBV5-1 with TRBJ1-1, with no clear D. V was pared by 0 bases and J by 1 base, with 10 bases between. Looked up from germline, CDR1 is SGHRS and CDR2 is YFSETQ. CDR3 length: 15 amino acids. CDR3 sequence (DNA): TGCGCCAGCAGCTTGGTTGTCGGAAAGAACACTGAAGCTTTCTTT. This encodes CASSLVVGKNTEAFF.

The V call is TRBV19, the J call TRBJ1-5; 12 bases match TRBD1. This CDR3 contains 18 residues. CDR1 LNHDA and CDR2 SQIVND come from the germline V gene (reference sequence). V gave up 6 bases and J gave up 0 bases; unmatched junction bases: 9. The CDR3, as DNA: TGTGCCAGTAGCAGATCCGGGACAGGGGGCTTTAGCAATCAGCCCCAGCATTTT. Amino acid sequence: CASSRSGTGGFSNQPQHF.

The chain carries TRBV3-1 (or the pseudogene TRBV3-2) and TRBJ1-6; D not certain. The CDR3 extends over 15 amino acids. The V end was cut by 4 bases, the J end by 8 bases, with 15 bases between. Germline CDR1 LGHDT, CDR2 YNNKEL (reference sequence). The CDR3 coding sequence is TGTGCCAGCAGCCGAAGAGGGTCCCTGGATTCACCCCTCCACTTT. Its translation is CASSRRGSLDSPLHF.

The gene calls are TRBV3-1 (or the pseudogene TRBV3-2) and TRBJ1-2; tentative D call: TRBD1 (5 bases). Germline loops: CDR1 LGHDT, CDR2 YNNKEL (reference sequence). The CDR3 covers 15 residues. With 0 bases removed from V and 4 bases from J, the gap between germline ends came to 12 bases. The CDR3 DNA reads as TGTGCCAGCAGCCAAGATCTAGACAGAGCCTATGGCTACACCTTC. Encoded protein: CASSQDLDRAYGYTF.

This clone was detected only a few times. The chain couples TRBV28 to TRBJ2-5; 8 positions match TRBD2. The germline V gene has CDR1 MDHEN and CDR2 SYDVKM. This CDR3 is built from 14 residues. The V segment lost 8 bases and the J segment 5 bases; nucleotides outside the gene matches: 10. The CDR3 loop reads CASGTRGAGETQYF. Written as DNA, the CDR3 is TGTGCCAGCGGAACGCGGGGGGCAGGGGAGACCCAGTACTTC.

This clone was seen only once. CDR3 DNA: TGTGCCAGCAGTCGCGGACCCAACCCTACGGAGACCCAGTACTTC. It yields the protein CASSRGPNPTETQYF. The chain has TRBV6-2 or TRBV6-3 and TRBJ2-5; D is unresolved. Germline loops: CDR1 MNHEY, CDR2 SVGEGT. The CDR3 length is 15 residues. V was trimmed by 5 bases and J by 5 bases, leaving 18 bases between them.

This chain connects TRBV19 to TRBJ2-5; D may be TRBD1 or TRBD2 (5 bases each). The germline V gene has CDR1 LNHDA and CDR2 SQIVND (reference sequence). With 4 bases removed from V and 5 bases from J, the gap between germline ends came to 11 bases. The CDR3 is 13 residues long. CDR3 sequence: CASSTGTRETQYF. CDR3 sequence (DNA): TGTGCCAGTAGTACAGGGACCAGGGAGACCCAGTACTTC.

The chain employs TRBV4-3 and TRBJ1-1; D unresolved. Trimming stripped 1 base from V and 8 bases from J, with 11 bases between. Per the germline V gene, CDR1 is LGHNA and CDR2 is YSLEER. This CDR3 is 13 amino acids long. The CDR3 DNA sequence: TGCGCCAGCAGCCAAGTGGTCGGGCTCGAAGCTTTCTTT. It specifies CASSQVVGLEAFF.

The chain recombines TRBV3-1 (or the pseudogene TRBV3-2) with TRBJ1-2; the match to TRBD1 covers 8 bases. Trimming removed 4 bases from V and 2 bases from J; junction bases left unmatched: 6. The CDR3 consists of 15 residues. CDR1 is LGHDT, CDR2 YNNKEL, per germline (reference sequence). The CDR3 DNA follows: TGTGCCAGCAGCCGAGCGACAGGGGTAAACTATGGCTACACCTTC. This translates into CASSRATGVNYGYTF.

The table lists this clone with a few counts. CDR3 nucleotides: TGTGCCAGCTCACCACCGGGACAGGGGGCGACTGGGGCCAACGTCCTGACTTTC. Its translation: CASSPPGQGATGANVLTF. The chain links TRBV18 to TRBJ2-6; 12 bases match TRBD1. Trimming at V came to 0 bases and at J to 2 bases, leaving 2 bases not matched to a gene. Germline V gene lookup returns CDR1 KGHSH and CDR2 LQKENI. CDR3 length: 18 residues.

The chain couples TRBV28 to TRBJ2-4; the match to TRBD2 covers 7 bases. The V gene's germline CDR1 is MDHEN and CDR2 SYDVKM. This CDR3 region has 16 residues. The trim removed 4 bases at V and 5 bases at J, leaving 11 bases unmatched. Here the CDR3 reads CASSSQPGGGQNIQYF. The CDR3 DNA follows: TGTGCCAGCAGTTCACAACCGGGGGGAGGCCAAAACATTCAGTACTTC.

The CDR3 sequence: CASSGEWGQSEQYF. Written as DNA, the CDR3 is TGCGCCAGCAGCGGTGAGTGGGGGCAAAGCGAGCAGTACTTC. The chain has TRBV5-1 and TRBJ2-7; a weak D match, TRBD1 (6 bases). Germline CDR1 is SGHRS and CDR2 is YFSETQ. V gave up 4 bases and J gave up 6 bases, with 17 bases separating them. The CDR3 extends over 14 amino acids.

This clone turned up a few times. V gene TRBV5-5 combines with J gene TRBJ1-2; D is ambiguous. The CDR3 runs 16 residues. The V and J ends lost 0 bases and 7 bases respectively, with 19 bases between them. The V gene's germline CDR1 is SGHKS and CDR2 YYEKEE (reference sequence). CDR3 bases: TGTGCCAGCAGCTTGGGGCTGGGTTCGGGTCTAGCTGGCTACACCTTC. It encodes CASSLGLGSGLAGYTF.

The V call is TRBV15, the J call TRBJ1-4; D is unclear. V lost 3 bases to trimming and J lost 7 bases, with 15 bases between them. Looked up from germline, CDR1 is LNHNV and CDR2 is YYDKDF (reference sequence). This CDR3 comprises 15 residues. CDR3 sequence reads: CATSSSTERAEKLFF. For the CDR3, the DNA is TGTGCCACCAGCAGCTCAACAGAACGGGCTGAAAAACTGTTTTTT.

The chain is built from TRBV5-1 and TRBJ2-1; D is perhaps TRBD1 or TRBD2 (6 bases each). The CDR3 is made up of 17 amino acids. The germline gives CDR1 SGHRS, CDR2 YFSETQ. The V and J ends lost 0 bases and 9 bases respectively, with 22 bases between them. CDR3 DNA: TGCGCCAGCAGCTTGGATCCGGGGGCGATTTTTTTCAGTGAGCAGTTCTTC. Its protein product is CASSLDPGAIFFSEQFF.

The chain uses TRBV5-5 and TRBJ2-1; 10 positions agree with TRBD2. Losses at the gene ends were 3 bases for V and 6 bases for J; bases not matched to a gene: 9. The CDR3 spans 16 residues. From germline, CDR1 is SGHKS and CDR2 YYEKEE (reference sequence). CDR3 in DNA: TGTGCCAGCAGCTCCTGGCCCAGCGGGGGGGCCAATGAGCAGTTCTTC. Protein product: CASSSWPSGGANEQFF.

The CDR3 DNA reads as TGCGCCAGCAGTGAGTCAAGGGGGTATGGCTACACCTTC. Translated: CASSESRGYGYTF. V usage is TRBV10-2 and J usage is TRBJ1-2, with D tentatively TRBD1 (6 bases). This CDR3 has 13 residues. CDR1 WSHSY and CDR2 SAAADI come from the germline V gene. The V end was cut by 0 bases, the J end by 5 bases, with 7 bases between.

This chain joins TRBV19 and TRBJ1-2; no reliable D call. Germline loops: CDR1 LNHDA, CDR2 SQIVND (reference sequence). The CDR3 covers 13 residues. Trimming pared 3 bases from V and 0 bases from J, leaving 5 bases between. CDR3 coding DNA: TGTGCCAGTAGTATTCAACCTAACTATGGCTACACCTTC. This codes for CASSIQPNYGYTF.

The chain couples TRBV10-2 to TRBJ2-7, with D maybe TRBD1 (6 bases). In germline, CDR1 is WSHSY, CDR2 SAAADI. V lost 7 bases to trimming and J lost 2 bases, with 15 bases between them. CDR3 length: 14 residues. The CDR3 protein is CASKGIGDTYEQYF. CDR3 DNA sequence: TGCGCCAGCAAGGGGATAGGGGACACCTACGAGCAGTACTTC.

The chain is built from TRBV19 and TRBJ1-5; no clear D gene. The germline CDR1 and CDR2 sequences are LNHDA and SQIVND (reference sequence). The CDR3 extends over 15 amino acids. V was cut by 7 bases and J by 4 bases, with 17 bases left in between. The CDR3 protein is CASILSGLGNQPQHF. CDR3 nucleotide sequence: TGTGCCAGTATCCTAAGCGGGCTTGGAAATCAGCCCCAGCATTTT.

The CDR3 is CASSRQGNTEAFF. The CDR3 nucleotides are TGTGCCAGCAGCCGACAGGGGAACACTGAAGCTTTCTTT. This chain joins TRBV6-5 and TRBJ1-1, with 7 bases lining up with TRBD1. Germline V gene lookup returns CDR1 MNHEY and CDR2 SVGAGI. Germline trimming cut 6 bases from V and 1 base from J; bases unmatched to any gene: 2. CDR3 length: 13 residues.

The DNA for the CDR3 is TGTGCCAGCAGCACCCTTCCTAGCGGCAGATCCTACGAGCAGTACTTC. As protein: CASSTLPSGRSYEQYF. The chain uses TRBV5-5 and TRBJ2-7, with 7 bases that match TRBD2. The CDR3 sequence is 16 residues long. Germline CDR1 reads SGHKS; CDR2 reads YYEKEE (reference sequence). With V trimmed by 4 bases and J by 1 base, 11 bases remained unmatched.

This CDR3 is CASSNYEQYF. In DNA, the CDR3 is TGTGCCAGCAGCAACTACGAGCAGTACTTC. The rearrangement joins TRBV11-2 to TRBJ2-7; D remains ambiguous. V lost 5 bases, J lost 3 bases, and 2 bases lay in between. Germline CDR1 is SGHAT and CDR2 is FQNNGV. The CDR3 covers 10 residues.

The chain joins TRBV29-1 to TRBJ2-7; D not resolved. CDR3 length equals 15 residues. Trimming left V 0 bases short and J 4 bases short, with 16 bases between. Germline CDR1 reads SQVTM; CDR2 reads ANQGSEA. In DNA, the CDR3 is TGCAGCGTTGAAGATCGGCGGCAGTCCGGTTACGAGCAGTACTTC. Protein product: CSVEDRRQSGYEQYF.

The chain uses TRBV18 and TRBJ1-2, with D tentatively TRBD1 (5 bases). Germline values: CDR1 KGHSH, CDR2 LQKENI. The CDR3 is 17 residues long. Trimming pared 3 bases from V and 0 bases from J, leaving 17 bases between. The CDR3 DNA is TGTGCCAGCTCACCCCGTCTTCAGGGCCCAACTAACTATGGCTACACCTTC. Its translation: CASSPRLQGPTNYGYTF.

The chain carries TRBV10-3 and TRBJ2-4; the D gene could be TRBD1 or TRBD2 (6 bases each). The length of the CDR3 is 15 residues. Germline assignment: CDR1 ENHRY and CDR2 SYGVKD. V shed 6 bases and J shed 3 bases, with 15 bases lying between them. CDR3 DNA: TGTGCCATCAGCCGCGGCGAGGGGGGCAAAAACATTCAGTACTTC. Residues: CAISRGEGGKNIQYF.